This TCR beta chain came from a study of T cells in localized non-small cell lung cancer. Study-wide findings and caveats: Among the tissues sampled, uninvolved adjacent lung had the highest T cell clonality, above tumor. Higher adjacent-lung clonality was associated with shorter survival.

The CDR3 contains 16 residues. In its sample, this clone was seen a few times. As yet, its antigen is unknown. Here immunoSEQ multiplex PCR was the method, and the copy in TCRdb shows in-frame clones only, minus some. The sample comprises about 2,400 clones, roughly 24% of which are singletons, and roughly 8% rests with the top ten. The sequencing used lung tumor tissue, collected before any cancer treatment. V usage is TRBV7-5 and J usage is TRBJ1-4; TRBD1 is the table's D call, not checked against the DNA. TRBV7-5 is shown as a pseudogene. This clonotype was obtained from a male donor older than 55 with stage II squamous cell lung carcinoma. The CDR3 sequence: CASSPQGLLRDEKLFF. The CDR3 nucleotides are TGTGCCAGCAGCCCCCAGGGGCTCTTAAGGGATGAAAAACTGTTTTTT.